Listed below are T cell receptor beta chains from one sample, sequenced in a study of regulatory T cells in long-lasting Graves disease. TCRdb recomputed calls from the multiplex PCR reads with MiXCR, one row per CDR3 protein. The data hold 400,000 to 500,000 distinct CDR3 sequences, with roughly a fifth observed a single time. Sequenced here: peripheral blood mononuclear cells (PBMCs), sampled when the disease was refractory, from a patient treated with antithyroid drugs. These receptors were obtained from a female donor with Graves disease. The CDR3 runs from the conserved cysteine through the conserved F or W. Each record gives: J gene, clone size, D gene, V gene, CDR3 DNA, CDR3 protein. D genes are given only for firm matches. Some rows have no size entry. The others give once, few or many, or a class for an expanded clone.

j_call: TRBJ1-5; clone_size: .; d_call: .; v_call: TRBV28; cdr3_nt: TGTGCCAGCAGTCCCGGTTGGGCCGCGCATACTAATCAGCCCCAGCATTTT; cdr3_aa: CASSPGWAAHTNQPQHF
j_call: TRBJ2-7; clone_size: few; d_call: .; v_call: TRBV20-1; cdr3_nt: TGCAGTGCTACCCCTGGGACGGAACCTCGGTACTTC; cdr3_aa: CSATPGTEPRYF
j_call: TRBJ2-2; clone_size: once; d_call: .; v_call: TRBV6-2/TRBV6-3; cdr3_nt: TGTGCCAGCAGTTACTGGGTTAGGAACACCGGGGAGCTGTTTTTT; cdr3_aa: CASSYWVRNTGELFF
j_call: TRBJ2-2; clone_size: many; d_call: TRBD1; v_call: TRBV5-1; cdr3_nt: TGCGCCAGCAGCCAGGGACAGGGCCGAACCGGGGAGCTGTTTTTT; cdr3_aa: CASSQGQGRTGELFF
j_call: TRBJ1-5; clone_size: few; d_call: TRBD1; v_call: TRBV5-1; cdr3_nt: TGCGCCAGCAGCTTGACGGGGGACAGGGGATCGAGCGTGCATTTT; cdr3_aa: CASSLTGDRGSSVHF
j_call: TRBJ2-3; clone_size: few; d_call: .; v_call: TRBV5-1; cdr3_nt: TGCGCCAGCAGCACCGGACCCACAGATACGCAGTATTTT; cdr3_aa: CASSTGPTDTQYF
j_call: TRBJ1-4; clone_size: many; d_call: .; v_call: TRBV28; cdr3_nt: TGTGCCAGCAGCCAATCATGGGGACCGAATAATGAAAAACTGTTTTTT; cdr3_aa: CASSQSWGPNNEKLFF
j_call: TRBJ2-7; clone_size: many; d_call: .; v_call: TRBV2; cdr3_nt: TGTGCCAGCAGTGAAGAACGGTCATCCTACGAGCAGTACTTC; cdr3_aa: CASSEERSSYEQYF
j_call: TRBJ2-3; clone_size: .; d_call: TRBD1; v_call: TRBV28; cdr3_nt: TGTGCCAGCAGCATACAGGGGGCGCGAGATACGCAGTATTTT; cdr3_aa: CASSIQGARDTQYF
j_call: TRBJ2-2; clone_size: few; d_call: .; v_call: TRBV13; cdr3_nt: TGTGCCAGCAGCTTAGACGTGGCGTCCGGGGAGCTGTTTTTT; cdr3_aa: CASSLDVASGELFF
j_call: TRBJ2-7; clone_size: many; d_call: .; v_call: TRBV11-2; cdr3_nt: TGTGCCAGCAGCTTAGATCTCGGCGGATACTACGAGCAGTACTTC; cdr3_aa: CASSLDLGGYYEQYF
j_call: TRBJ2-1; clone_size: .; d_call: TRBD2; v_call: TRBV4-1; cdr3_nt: TGCGCCAGCAGCCGGGGACTAGCGGTGCCCCCCTCCTACAATGAGCAGTTCTTC; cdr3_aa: CASSRGLAVPPSYNEQFF
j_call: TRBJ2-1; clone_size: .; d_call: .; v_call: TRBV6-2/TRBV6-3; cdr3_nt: TGTGCCAGCAGCACGGGGTTCAGTCCTTACAATGAGCAGTTCTTC; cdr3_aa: CASSTGFSPYNEQFF
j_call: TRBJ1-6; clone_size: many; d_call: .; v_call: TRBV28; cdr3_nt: TGTGCCAGCAGTTTATTGCAGGGGAATTCACCCCTCCACTTT; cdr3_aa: CASSLLQGNSPLHF
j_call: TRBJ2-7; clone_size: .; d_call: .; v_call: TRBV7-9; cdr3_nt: TGTGCCAGCAGCTTTTCTTTTCCTCCGGACTACGAGCAGTACTTC; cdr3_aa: CASSFSFPPDYEQYF
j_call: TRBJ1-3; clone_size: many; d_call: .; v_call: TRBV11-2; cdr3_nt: TGTGCCAGCAGCCTTGACGGCAACTCTGGAAACACCATATATTTT; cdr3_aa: CASSLDGNSGNTIYF
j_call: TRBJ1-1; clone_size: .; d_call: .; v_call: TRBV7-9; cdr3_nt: TGTGCCAGCAGCTTAGTCGGACCGTTGAACACTGAAGCTTTCTTT; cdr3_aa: CASSLVGPLNTEAFF
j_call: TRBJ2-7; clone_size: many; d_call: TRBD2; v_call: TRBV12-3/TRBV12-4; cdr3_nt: TGTGCCAGCAGTTTGCGGGAGGGCCGAGGAGAGCAGTACTTC; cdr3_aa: CASSLREGRGEQYF
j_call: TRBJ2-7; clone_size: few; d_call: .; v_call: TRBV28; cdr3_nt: TGTGCCAGCAGTTTTCTGAATCAATTGGGGGAGCAGTACTTC; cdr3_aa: CASSFLNQLGEQYF
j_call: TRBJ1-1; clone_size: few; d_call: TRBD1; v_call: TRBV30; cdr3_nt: TGTGCCTGGAGTGTACAGGGGCTGAGGGATGGGAATGAAGCTTTCTTT; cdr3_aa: CAWSVQGLRDGNEAFF
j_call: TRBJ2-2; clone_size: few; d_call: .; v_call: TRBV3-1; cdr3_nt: TGTGCCAGCAGCCAAGACCCGGCGGCCAAAAACACCGGGGAGCTGTTTTTT; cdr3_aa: CASSQDPAAKNTGELFF
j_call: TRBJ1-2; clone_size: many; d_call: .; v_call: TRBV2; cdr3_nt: TGTGCCAGCAACCCGGACACTCATGGCTACACCTTC; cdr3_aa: CASNPDTHGYTF
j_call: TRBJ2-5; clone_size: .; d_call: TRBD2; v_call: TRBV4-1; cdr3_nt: TGCGCCAGCAGCCAAGCCCGACCAGCGGGACAAGAGACCCAGTACTTC; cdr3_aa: CASSQARPAGQETQYF
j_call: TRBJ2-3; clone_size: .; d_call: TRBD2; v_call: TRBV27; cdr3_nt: TGTGCCAGCAGTTTCGGCGGGAGATTTGCAGATACGCAGTATTTT; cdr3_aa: CASSFGGRFADTQYF
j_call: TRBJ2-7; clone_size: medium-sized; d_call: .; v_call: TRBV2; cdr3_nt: TGTGCCAGCAGTGATCTAGGAGAGGCCTACTTC; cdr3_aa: CASSDLGEAYF
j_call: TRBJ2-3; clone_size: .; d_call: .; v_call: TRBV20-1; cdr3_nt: TGCGTATTCTCTGGCCTGACTAGCACAGATACGCAGTATTTT; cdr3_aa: CVFSGLTSTDTQYF
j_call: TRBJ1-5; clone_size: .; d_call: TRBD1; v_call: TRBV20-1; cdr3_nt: TGCAGTGCTAGAGATTCGGTGACAGGGGGCGAACAGCCCCAGCATTTT; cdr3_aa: CSARDSVTGGEQPQHF
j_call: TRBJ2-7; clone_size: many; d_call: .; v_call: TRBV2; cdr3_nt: TGTGCCAGCAGTGCCCTCCTAGCGCGGAAGCGCGAGCAGTACTTC; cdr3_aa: CASSALLARKREQYF
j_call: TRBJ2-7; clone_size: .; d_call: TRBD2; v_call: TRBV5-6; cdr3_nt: TGTGCCAGCAGCTTGGAACTAGCGGGAGCTTACGGGCAGTACTTC; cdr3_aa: CASSLELAGAYGQYF
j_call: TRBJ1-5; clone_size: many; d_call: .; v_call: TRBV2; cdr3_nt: TGTGCCAGCAGTGAAGGTTCACCCATCCGTCAGCCCCAGCATTTT; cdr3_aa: CASSEGSPIRQPQHF
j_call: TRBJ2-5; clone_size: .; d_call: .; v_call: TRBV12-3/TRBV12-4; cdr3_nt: TGTGCCAGCAGTTTCTGGGACTTTCAAGAGACCCAGTACTTC; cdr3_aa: CASSFWDFQETQYF
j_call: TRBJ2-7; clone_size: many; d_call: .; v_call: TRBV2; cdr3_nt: TGTGCCAGCAGTGCGGAGACCTACGAGCAGTACTTC; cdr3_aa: CASSAETYEQYF
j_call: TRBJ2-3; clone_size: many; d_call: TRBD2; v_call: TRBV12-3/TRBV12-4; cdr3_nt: TGTGCCAGCAGTTTAAAAGGGACTAGCGGGAGAGATACGCAGTATTTT; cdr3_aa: CASSLKGTSGRDTQYF
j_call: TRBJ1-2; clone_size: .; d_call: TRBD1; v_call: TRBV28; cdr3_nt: TGTGCCAGCAGTATCACAGGGGCTGGCTACACCTTC; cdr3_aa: CASSITGAGYTF
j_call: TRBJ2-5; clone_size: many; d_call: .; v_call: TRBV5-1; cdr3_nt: TGTGCCAGCAGCACCCAACCAGGCCCGGAGACCCAGTACTTC; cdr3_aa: CASSTQPGPETQYF
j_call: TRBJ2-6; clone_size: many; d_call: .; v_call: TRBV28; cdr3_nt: TGTGCCAGCGTACCCCTCGGCGGTGGCTCTGGGGCCAACGTCCTGACTTTC; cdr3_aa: CASVPLGGGSGANVLTF
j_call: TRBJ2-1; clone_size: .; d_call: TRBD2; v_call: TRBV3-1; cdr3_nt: TGTGCCAGCAGCCAAGTTCCAGCGGGAGGACGCAATGAGCAGTTCTTC; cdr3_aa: CASSQVPAGGRNEQFF
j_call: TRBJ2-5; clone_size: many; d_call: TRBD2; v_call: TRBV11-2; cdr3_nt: TGTGCCAGCAGCTTAGACCCGGGACTAGCGGGAGTGGAGACCCAGTACTTC; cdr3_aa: CASSLDPGLAGVETQYF
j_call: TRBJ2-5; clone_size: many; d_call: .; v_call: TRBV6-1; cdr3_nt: TGTGCCAGCAGTGAAGTTTGGGATACGGAGACCCAGTACTTC; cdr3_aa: CASSEVWDTETQYF
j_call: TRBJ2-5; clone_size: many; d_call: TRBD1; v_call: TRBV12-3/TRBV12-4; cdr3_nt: TGTGCCAGCACCCCACAGGGGGTGCCTCGGGGGACCCAGTACTTC; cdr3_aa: CASTPQGVPRGTQYF
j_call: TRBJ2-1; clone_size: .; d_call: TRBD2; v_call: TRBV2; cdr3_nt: TGTGCCAGCAGGGCGGGACTAGCCCGCAATGAGCAGTTCTTC; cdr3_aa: CASRAGLARNEQFF
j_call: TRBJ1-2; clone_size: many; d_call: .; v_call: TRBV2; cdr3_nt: TGTGCCAGCAGCCAAACAGTGAACTATGGCTACACCTTC; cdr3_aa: CASSQTVNYGYTF
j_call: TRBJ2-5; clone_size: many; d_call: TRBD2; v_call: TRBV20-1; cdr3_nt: TGCAGTCCCAGGGGTGGACTAGCGGGAGGGCCAAGGTTAGAGACCCAGTACTTC; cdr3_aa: CSPRGGLAGGPRLETQYF
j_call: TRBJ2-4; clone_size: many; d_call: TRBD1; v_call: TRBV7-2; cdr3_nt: TGTGCCAGCAGCTCCCGGACAGGGACCAAAAACATTCAGTACTTC; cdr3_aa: CASSSRTGTKNIQYF
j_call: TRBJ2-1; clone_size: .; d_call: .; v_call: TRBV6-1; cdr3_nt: TGTGCCAGTATAATGGGGGATGAGCAGTTCTTC; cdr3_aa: CASIMGDEQFF
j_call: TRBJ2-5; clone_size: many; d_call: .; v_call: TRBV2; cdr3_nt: TGTGCCAGCATCCAGGACAGACACAGGGAGACCCAGTACTTC; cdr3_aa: CASIQDRHRETQYF
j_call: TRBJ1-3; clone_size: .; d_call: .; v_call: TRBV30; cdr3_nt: TGTGCCTGGAATCTGGCGGGGGCAACTGGAAACACCATATATTTT; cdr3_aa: CAWNLAGATGNTIYF
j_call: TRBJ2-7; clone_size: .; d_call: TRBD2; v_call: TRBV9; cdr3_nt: TGTGCCAGCGGAACTGTACTAGCGGGAGTATGGGAGCAGTACTTC; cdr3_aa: CASGTVLAGVWEQYF
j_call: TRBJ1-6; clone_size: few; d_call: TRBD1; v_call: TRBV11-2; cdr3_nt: TGTGCCAGCAGCGCACAGGGGGCGCTTAATTCACCCCTCCACTTT; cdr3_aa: CASSAQGALNSPLHF
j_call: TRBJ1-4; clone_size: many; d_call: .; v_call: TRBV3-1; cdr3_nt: TGTGCCAGCAGCCAAGGTTTTCTGGGAGATAATGAAAAACTGTTTTTT; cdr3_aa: CASSQGFLGDNEKLFF
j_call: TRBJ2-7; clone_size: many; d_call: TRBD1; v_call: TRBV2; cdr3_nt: TGTGCCAGCGTAGGGGACAGCAACTACGAGCAGTACTTC; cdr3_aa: CASVGDSNYEQYF
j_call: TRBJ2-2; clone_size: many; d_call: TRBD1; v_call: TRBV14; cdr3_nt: TGTGCCAGCAGGAATACAGGGGAGAACACCGGGGAGCTGTTTTTT; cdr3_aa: CASRNTGENTGELFF
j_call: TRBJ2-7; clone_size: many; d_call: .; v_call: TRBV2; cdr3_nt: TGTGCCGGCAGCGCTGGGTGGAGGGACGAGCAGTACTTC; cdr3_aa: CAGSAGWRDEQYF
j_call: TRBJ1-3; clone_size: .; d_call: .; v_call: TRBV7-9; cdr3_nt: TGTGCCAGCAGCTCGAGCGTAAACACCATATATTTT; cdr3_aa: CASSSSVNTIYF
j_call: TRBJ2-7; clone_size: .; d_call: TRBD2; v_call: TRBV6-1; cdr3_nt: TGTGCCAGCAGTACCGGGACTAGCGGGGCCTACGAGCAGTACTTC; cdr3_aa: CASSTGTSGAYEQYF
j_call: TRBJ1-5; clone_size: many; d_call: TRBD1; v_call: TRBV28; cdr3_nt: TGTGCCAGCAGTTTTCCGGGACAGGGGGATCAGCCCCAGCATTTT; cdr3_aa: CASSFPGQGDQPQHF
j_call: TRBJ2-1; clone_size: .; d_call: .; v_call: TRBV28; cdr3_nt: TGTGCCAGCAGTTTCTCCCCAGCGCTCAATGAGCAGTTCTTC; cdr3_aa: CASSFSPALNEQFF
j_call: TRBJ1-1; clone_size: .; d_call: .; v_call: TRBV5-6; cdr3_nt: TGTGCCAGCAGCTTGGAAGGGGACTTGAACACTGAAGCTTTCTTT; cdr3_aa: CASSLEGDLNTEAFF
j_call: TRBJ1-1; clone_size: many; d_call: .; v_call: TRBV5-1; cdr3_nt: TGCGCCAGCAGCCTGGGGGCCTCGGGAGGCACTGAAGCTTTCTTT; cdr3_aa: CASSLGASGGTEAFF
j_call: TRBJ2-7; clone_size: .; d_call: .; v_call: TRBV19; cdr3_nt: TGTGCCAGTAGTATAGCCGGGACCAAATACGAGCAGTACTTC; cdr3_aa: CASSIAGTKYEQYF